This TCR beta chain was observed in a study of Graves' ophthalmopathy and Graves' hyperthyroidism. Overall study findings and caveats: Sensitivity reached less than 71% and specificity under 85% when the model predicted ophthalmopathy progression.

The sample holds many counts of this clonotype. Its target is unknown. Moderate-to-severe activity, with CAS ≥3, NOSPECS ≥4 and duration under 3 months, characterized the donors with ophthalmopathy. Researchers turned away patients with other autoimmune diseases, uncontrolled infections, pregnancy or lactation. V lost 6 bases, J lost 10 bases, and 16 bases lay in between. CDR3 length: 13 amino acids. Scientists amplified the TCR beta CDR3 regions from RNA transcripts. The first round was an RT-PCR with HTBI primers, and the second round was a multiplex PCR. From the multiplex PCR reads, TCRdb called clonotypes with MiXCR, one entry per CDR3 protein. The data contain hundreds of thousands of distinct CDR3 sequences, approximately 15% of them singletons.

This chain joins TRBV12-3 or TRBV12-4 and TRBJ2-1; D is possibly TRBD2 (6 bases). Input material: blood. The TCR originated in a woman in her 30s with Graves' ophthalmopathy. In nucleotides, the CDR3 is TGTGCCAGCAGCCCAGGAGGGCGACTAGAGCAGTTCTTC. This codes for CASSPGGRLEQFF.